This T cell receptor beta chain appears in the sequencing data of a study of shared clonotypes between healthy human individuals. The germline gives CDR1 MNHNS, CDR2 SASEGT. The CDR3 totals 13 residues. Trimming cost V 7 bases and J 2 bases, with 12 bases left between them. Naive-designated CD8 cells lacked CD45RO, were positively enriched for CCR7, and omitted terminally differentiated effector memory CD45RA+ cells. Measured with immunoSEQ multiplex PCR; TCRdb has only the in-frame clones, and not every one. This sample has around 1.9 million clones, with around 93% found just once. The specimen was naive CD8+ T cells from PBMCs. The TCR originated in a man between 18 and 35 years old in good health. Some clones in this sample may be carry-over from other donors' samples. This chain connects TRBV6-1 to TRBJ2-7; D call uncertain. The CDR3 region is CASTPVWPYEQYF. The CDR3, as DNA: TGTGCCAGCACCCCGGTTTGGCCCTACGAGCAGTACTTC.